What follows is one T cell receptor beta chain and its context. No antigen is known for it. Germline CDR1 and CDR2: SGHAT and FQNNGV. V lost 0 bases and J lost 6, with 12 bases in between. The CDR3 consists of 14 residues. This entry is derived from a study of beta chain features in type 1 diabetes. General observations from the study: Within each of all four CD4+ subsets, Type 1 diabetes patients had TCRB CDR3s that were moderately but significantly shorter.

Of the isolated RNA, all was reverse transcribed, and so the sequenced material was expressed TCRB transcripts. Produced via immunoSEQ multiplex PCR; TCRdb's table is partial and in-frame only. This table holds hundreds of thousands of clones, less than 20% found once. The chain is built from TRBV11-2 and TRBJ2-7, with D tentatively TRBD1 or TRBD2 (5 bases each). Specimen: naive CD4+ T cells from blood. This receptor was identified in a man younger than 30 in good health. Written as DNA, the CDR3 is TGTGCCAGCAGCTTAGAGGGGGTGTTGCCCGAGCAGTACTTC. This gives the protein CASSLEGVLPEQYF.